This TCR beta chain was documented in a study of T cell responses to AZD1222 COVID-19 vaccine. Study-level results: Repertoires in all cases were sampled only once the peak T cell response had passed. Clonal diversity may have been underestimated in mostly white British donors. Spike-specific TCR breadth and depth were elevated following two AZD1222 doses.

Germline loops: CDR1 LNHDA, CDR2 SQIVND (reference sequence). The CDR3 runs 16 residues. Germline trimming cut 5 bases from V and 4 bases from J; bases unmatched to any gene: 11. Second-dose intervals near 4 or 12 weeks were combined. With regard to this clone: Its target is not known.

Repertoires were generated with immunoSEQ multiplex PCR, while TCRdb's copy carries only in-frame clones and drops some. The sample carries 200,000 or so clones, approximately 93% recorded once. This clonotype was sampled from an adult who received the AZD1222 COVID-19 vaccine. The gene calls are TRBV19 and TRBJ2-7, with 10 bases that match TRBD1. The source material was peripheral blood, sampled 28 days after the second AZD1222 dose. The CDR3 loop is CASSQYTGTGDYEQYF. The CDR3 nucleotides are TGTGCCAGTAGTCAATACACCGGGACAGGGGATTACGAGCAGTACTTC.